This record looks at one T cell receptor (gamma chain) sequence and its context. Its cognate antigen is unknown. This CDR3 is built from 13 residues. CDR1 EGSNGY and CDR2 YDSYNSKV come from the germline V gene. V was clipped by 3 bases and J by 9 bases; unmatched bases: 11. This sample stems from a study of Vδ1+ human thymocytes. The sorted cells were CD3+ Vdelta1+ Vdelta2- thymocytes from alphabeta-depleted thymus. Purity of the sorted Vdelta1+ thymocytes ranged from 98% to 99.6%. RNA was extracted from the cells and then reverse transcribed. The CDR3 regions were amplified by multiplex PCR from V-gene primers to a constant-region primer. TCRdb fed the multiplex PCR reads to CATT. Seen here are about 36,000 gamma-chain clones, 20% to 25% observed once, and the top ten hold about 2%. The study, taken as a whole, reports: Despite high sort purity, 20% to 25% of thymic T cell receptor delta sequences were Vdelta2. Highly polyclonal TRG and TRD repertoires with Gaussian CDR3 length distributions appeared in thymus. Bulk data may be misread because of unexpected Vdelta2 sequences.

Material for sequencing was Vdelta1+ gamma-delta thymocytes from the thymus. Subset here: FACS-sorted CD3+ TCRalphabeta- TCRVdelta1+ TCRVdelta2- thymocytes. The sequence derives from a girl in the first two years of life who had congenital heart surgery. The chain employs TRGV2 and TRGJ1 or TRGJ2. DNA for the CDR3: TGTGCCACCTGGGACAAGCCATACGGTAAGAAACTCTTT. As protein: CATWDKPYGKKLF.